These 9 T cell receptor beta chains were all obtained from the same sample, sequenced in a study of blood T cell repertoires in COVID-19. Profiled with immunoSEQ multiplex PCR; TCRdb holds only in-frame clones, not every one. The data show about 150,000 clones, around four fifths seen once. What was sequenced was peripheral blood. Receptors were obtained from an elderly woman with acute or convalescent COVID-19.

This clone was seen a handful of times. The rearrangement links TRBV5-1 to TRBJ2-1, with D perhaps TRBD1 (7 bases). The CDR3 contains 15 residues. Trimming took off 3 bases at V and 8 bases at J, with 18 bases between the two ends. The V gene's germline CDR1 is SGHRS and CDR2 YFSETQ. The CDR3 region has the DNA TGCGCCAGCAGCTGGGGACAGAGGGACTCCGATGAGCAGTTCTTC. This translates into CASSWGQRDSDEQFF.

The chain recombines TRBV7-2 with TRBJ2-2; the match to TRBD2 covers 8 bases. CDR1 and CDR2 from the germline V gene are SGHTA and FQGNSA. The V and J ends lost 4 bases and 1 base, in that order; junction bases with no gene match: 2. The CDR3 has 15 amino acids. The CDR3 region has the DNA TGTGCCAGCAGCTCCAGCGGGGGGAACACCGGGGAGCTGTTTTTT. Translated, it gives CASSSSGGNTGELFF. Full variable domain (missing parts from reference TRBV7-2 and TRBJ2-2): GAGVSQSPSNKVTEKGKDVELRCDPISGHTALYWYRQSLGQGLEFLIYFQGNSAPDKSGLPSDRFSAERTGGSVSTLTIQRTQQEDSAVYLCASSSSGGNTGELFFGEGSRLTVL.

The chain is built from TRBV5-1 and TRBJ2-7; tentative D call: TRBD1 (6 bases). Germline V gene data show CDR1 as SGHRS and CDR2 as YFSETQ. The CDR3 length is 14 residues. The V gene lost 6 bases and the J gene lost 2 bases, with 15 bases spanning the gap. CDR3 DNA sequence: TGCGCCAGCAACCCCGGACAGAATACCTACGAGCAGTACTTC. Amino acids: CASNPGQNTYEQYF.

The chain uses TRBV19 and TRBJ1-5, with D tentatively TRBD1 (5 bases). CDR1 and CDR2 from the germline V gene are LNHDA and SQIVND (reference sequence). The CDR3 totals 14 residues. The V gene lost 1 base and the J gene lost 5 bases, with 9 bases spanning the gap. DNA of the CDR3: TGTGCCAGTAGTATAGTGTCAGGGTATCAGCCCCAGCATTTT. It yields the protein CASSIVSGYQPQHF.

The gene calls are TRBV19 and TRBJ2-1, with 16 bases aligning to TRBD2. CDR1 is LNHDA and CDR2 is SQIVND in the germline V gene (reference sequence). V shed 6 bases, J shed 6 bases, and the junction held 8 bases outside the gene matches. There are 17 residues in the CDR3. CDR3: CASRSGTSGRASNEQFF. CDR3 nucleotides: TGTGCCAGTAGGTCCGGGACTAGCGGGAGGGCATCCAATGAGCAGTTCTTC.

The CDR3 region is CASSLDGGLYSPLHF. The CDR3 coding sequence is TGTGCCAGCAGCTTAGACGGGGGGTTATATTCACCCCTCCACTTT. The chain combines TRBV7-9 with TRBJ1-6; tentatively, D is TRBD1 (5 bases). CDR1 is SEHNR and CDR2 is FQNEAQ in the germline V gene (reference sequence). Deletions cut 1 base from V and 8 bases from J, with 12 bases between. CDR3 length: 15 amino acids. Variable domain in full (rest from reference TRBV7-9 and TRBJ1-6): DTGVSQNPRHKITKRGQNVTFRCDPISEHNRLYWYRQTLGQGPEFLTYFQNEAQLEKSRLLSDRFSAERPKGSFSTLEIQRTEQGDSAMYLCASSLDGGLYSPLHFGNGTRLTVT.

The V gene is TRBV6-1, the J gene TRBJ1-2; TRBD1 matches 8 bases. The germline V gene has CDR1 MNHNS and CDR2 SASEGT. The CDR3 sequence is 15 residues long. The trim removed 1 base at V and 3 bases at J, leaving 4 bases unmatched. The CDR3 loop is CASSEGQGTDYGYTF. In DNA form, the CDR3 reads TGTGCCAGCAGTGAAGGACAGGGGACGGACTATGGCTACACCTTC.

The chain joins TRBV6-5 to TRBJ2-1; TRBD1 agrees at 8 bases. The CDR3 sequence is 15 residues long. Germline V gene sequence: CDR1 MNHEY, CDR2 SVGAGI. V lost 2 bases to trimming and J lost 3 bases; unmatched junction nucleotides: 3. Here the CDR3 reads CASSYNGQGYNEQFF. As DNA, the CDR3 is TGTGCCAGCAGTTACAACGGACAGGGCTACAATGAGCAGTTCTTC.

In its sample, this clone was seen a few times. The CDR3 is CARISPGQGGGNQPQHF. DNA of the CDR3: TGTGCCAGAATTTCCCCGGGGCAGGGCGGGGGCAATCAGCCCCAGCATTTT. This chain connects TRBV5-3 to TRBJ1-5; D might be TRBD1 (5 bases). TRBV5-3 is sorted into the ORF group, with uncertain function. The CDR3 is 17 residues long. Between the trimmed V and J ends, which lost 6 bases and 2 bases, there was a span of 21 bases.